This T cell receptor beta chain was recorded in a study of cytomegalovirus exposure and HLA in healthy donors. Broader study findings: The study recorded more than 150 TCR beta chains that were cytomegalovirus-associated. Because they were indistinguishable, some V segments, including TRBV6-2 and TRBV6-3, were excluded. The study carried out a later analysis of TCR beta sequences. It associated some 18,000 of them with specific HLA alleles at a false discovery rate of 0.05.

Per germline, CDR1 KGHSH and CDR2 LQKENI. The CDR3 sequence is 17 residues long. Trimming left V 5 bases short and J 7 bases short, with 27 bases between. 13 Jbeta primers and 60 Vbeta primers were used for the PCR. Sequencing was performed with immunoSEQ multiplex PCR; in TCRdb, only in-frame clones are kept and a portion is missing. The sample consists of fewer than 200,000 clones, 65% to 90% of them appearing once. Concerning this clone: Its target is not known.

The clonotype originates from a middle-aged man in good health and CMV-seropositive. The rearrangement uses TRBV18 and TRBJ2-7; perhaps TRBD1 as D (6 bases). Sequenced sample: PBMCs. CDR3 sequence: CASSSRPQGYTLREQYF. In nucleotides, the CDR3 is TGTGCCAGCTCAAGCCGCCCACAGGGATACACCCTACGAGAGCAGTACTTC.